Reported below is one TCR beta chain. Antigen specificity is unknown. A 2.5 ml blood sample was drawn per donor. This entry belongs to a study of monozygotic twins with inflammatory bowel disease. Germline values: CDR1 ENHRY, CDR2 SYGVKD. The CDR3 spans 13 residues. Study-level results: Whether twins were concordant or discordant made no difference to repertoire similarity, possibly from limited power.

During cDNA synthesis, UMIs that each contained a 6-nucleotide sample barcode were added by means of template switching. For both chains, the TCRalpha and TCRbeta cDNA went through two nested PCRs of approximately 16 and 10 cycles. TCRdb re-called the 5' RACE reads, yielding one record per CDR3 amino acid sequence without DNA. The table lists about 210,000 distinct CDR3 sequences. Sequenced sample: blood. The TCR sequence derives from a human donor with ulcerative colitis or Crohn's disease, or a healthy co-twin of an affected twin (not recorded which). The rearrangement uses TRBV10-3 and TRBJ1-2; absent DNA, TCRdb's TRBD1 call cannot be checked. The CDR3 protein is CAISDGRGYGYTF.